Reported below is one T cell receptor beta chain. V was clipped by 1 base and J by 4 bases; unmatched bases: 4. Germline CDR1 and CDR2: SGDLS and YYNGEE. The CDR3 totals 14 residues. Measured with immunoSEQ multiplex PCR; TCRdb has only the in-frame clones, and not every one. The table lists about 69,000 clones, around 77% of them singletons. The source of the sample is a study of blood T cell repertoires in COVID-19. The sequence came from a man in his sixties with acute or convalescent COVID-19. The genes are TRBV9 and TRBJ2-5; 7 bases fit TRBD1. Sequencing was done on a sample of peripheral blood. DNA of the CDR3: TGTGCCAGCAGCGTAATAGGGGGCCCAGAGACCCAGTACTTC. Its translation is CASSVIGGPETQYF.